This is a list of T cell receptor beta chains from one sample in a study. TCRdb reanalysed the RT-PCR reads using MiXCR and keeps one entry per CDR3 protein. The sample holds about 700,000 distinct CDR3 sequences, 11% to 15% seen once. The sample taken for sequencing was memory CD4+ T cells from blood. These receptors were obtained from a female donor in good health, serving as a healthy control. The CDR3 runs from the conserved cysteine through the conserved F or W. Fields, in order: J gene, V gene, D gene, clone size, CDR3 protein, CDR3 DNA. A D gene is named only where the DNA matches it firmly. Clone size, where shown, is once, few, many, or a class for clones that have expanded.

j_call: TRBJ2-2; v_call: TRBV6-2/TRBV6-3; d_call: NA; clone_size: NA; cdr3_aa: CASRPFAEYKDTGELFF; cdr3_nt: TGTGCCAGCAGGCCCTTTGCGGAGTATAAGGACACCGGGGAGCTGTTTTTT
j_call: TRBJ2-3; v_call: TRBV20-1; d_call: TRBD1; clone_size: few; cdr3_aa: CSASQGVYTDTQYF; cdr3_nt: TGCAGTGCTAGTCAGGGGGTTTACACAGATACGCAGTATTTT
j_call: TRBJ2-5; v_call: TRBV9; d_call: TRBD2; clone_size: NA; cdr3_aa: CASSVGGTRMETQYF; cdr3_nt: TGTGCCAGCAGCGTAGGCGGGACTAGGATGGAGACCCAGTACTTC
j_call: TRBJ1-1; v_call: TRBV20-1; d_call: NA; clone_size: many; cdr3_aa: CSAAQGWAEAFF; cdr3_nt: TGCAGTGCTGCTCAGGGGTGGGCTGAAGCTTTCTTT
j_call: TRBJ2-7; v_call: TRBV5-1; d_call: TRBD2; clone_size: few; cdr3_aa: CASSLAGGSYYEQYF; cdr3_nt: TGCGCCAGCAGCTTGGCGGGAGGGTCATACTACGAGCAGTACTTC
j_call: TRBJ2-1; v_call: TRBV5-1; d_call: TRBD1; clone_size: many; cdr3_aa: CASSFTGAALDEQFF; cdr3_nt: TGCGCCAGCAGTTTTACAGGGGCCGCGCTGGATGAGCAGTTCTTC
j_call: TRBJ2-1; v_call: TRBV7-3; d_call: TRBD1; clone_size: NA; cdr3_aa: CASSPLQGALHNEQFF; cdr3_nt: TGTGCCAGCAGCCCACTCCAGGGGGCTCTGCACAATGAGCAGTTCTTC
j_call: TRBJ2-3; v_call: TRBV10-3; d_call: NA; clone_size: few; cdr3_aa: CAISLNTDTQYF; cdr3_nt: TGTGCCATAAGTCTTAACACAGATACGCAGTATTTT
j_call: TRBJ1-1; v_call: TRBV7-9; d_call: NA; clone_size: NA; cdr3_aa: CASSSQGTTEAFF; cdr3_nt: TGTGCCAGCAGCTCCCAGGGTACCACTGAAGCTTTCTTT
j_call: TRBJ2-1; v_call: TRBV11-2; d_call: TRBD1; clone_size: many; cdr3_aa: CASSPTGTAYNEQFF; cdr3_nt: TGTGCCAGCAGCCCCACAGGGACAGCCTACAATGAGCAGTTCTTC
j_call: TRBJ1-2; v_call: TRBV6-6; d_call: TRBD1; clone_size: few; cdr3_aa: CASRRGWTGRGRIELHGYTF; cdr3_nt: TGTGCCAGCAGGAGGGGATGGACAGGGAGAGGAAGAATCGAGCTCCATGGCTACACCTTC
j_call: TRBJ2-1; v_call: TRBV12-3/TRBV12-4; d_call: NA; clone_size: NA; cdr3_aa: CASSFSGYNEQFF; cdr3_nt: TGTGCCAGCAGTTTTTCGGGCTACAATGAGCAGTTCTTC
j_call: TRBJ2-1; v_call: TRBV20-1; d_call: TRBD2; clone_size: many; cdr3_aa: CSASRTRSYNEQFF; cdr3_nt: TGCAGTGCTAGCCGGACTAGGTCCTACAATGAGCAGTTCTTC
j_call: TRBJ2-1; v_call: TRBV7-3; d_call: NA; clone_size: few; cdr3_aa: CASSFKQGGNEQFF; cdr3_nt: TGTGCCAGCAGCTTCAAACAGGGGGGGAATGAGCAGTTCTTC
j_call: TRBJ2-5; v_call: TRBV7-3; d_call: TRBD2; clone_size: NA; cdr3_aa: CASSSGTSGGAETQYF; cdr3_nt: TGTGCCAGCAGCTCCGGGACTAGCGGGGGGGCTGAAACCCAGTACTTC
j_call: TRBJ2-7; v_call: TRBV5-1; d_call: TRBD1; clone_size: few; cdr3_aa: CASSLMTGEEEQYF; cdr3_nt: TGCGCCAGCAGCTTAATGACAGGGGAAGAAGAGCAGTACTTC
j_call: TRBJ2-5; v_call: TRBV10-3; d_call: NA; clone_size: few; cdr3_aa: CAISDWNGVVETQYF; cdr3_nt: TGTGCCATCAGTGACTGGAACGGGGTAGTAGAGACCCAGTACTTC
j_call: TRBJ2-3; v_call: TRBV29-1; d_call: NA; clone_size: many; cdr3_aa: CSVEKGKATDTQYF; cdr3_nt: TGCAGCGTTGAAAAGGGGAAGGCCACAGATACGCAGTATTTT
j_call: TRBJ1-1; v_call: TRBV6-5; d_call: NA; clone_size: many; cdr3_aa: CASSYFRGSDEAFF; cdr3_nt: TGTGCCAGCAGTTACTTCCGGGGCTCGGATGAAGCTTTCTTT
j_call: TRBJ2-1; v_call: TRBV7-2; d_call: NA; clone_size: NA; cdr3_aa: CASSRSWGLNEQFF; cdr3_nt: TGTGCCAGCAGCCGGAGTTGGGGCCTCAATGAGCAGTTCTTC
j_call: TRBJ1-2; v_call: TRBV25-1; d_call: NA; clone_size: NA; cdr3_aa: CASSDPTSYGYTF; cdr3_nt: TGTGCCAGCAGTGACCCGACCAGCTATGGCTACACCTTC
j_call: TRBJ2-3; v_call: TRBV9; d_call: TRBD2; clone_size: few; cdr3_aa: CASSKLAGSGDTQYF; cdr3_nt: TGTGCCAGCAGCAAACTAGCGGGATCGGGAGATACGCAGTATTTT
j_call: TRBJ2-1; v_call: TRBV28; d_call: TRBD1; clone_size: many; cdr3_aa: CASRRQGIPYNEQFF; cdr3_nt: TGTGCCAGCAGACGACAGGGGATCCCCTACAATGAGCAGTTCTTC
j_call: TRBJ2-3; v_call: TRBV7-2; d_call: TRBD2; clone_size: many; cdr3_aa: CASSMTSGPPEDTQYF; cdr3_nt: TGTGCCAGCAGCATGACTAGCGGGCCGCCGGAGGATACGCAGTATTTT
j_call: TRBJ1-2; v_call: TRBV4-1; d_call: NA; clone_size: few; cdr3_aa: CASSQPSQGFYGYTF; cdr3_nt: TGCGCCAGCAGCCAACCCTCACAGGGATTCTATGGCTACACCTTC
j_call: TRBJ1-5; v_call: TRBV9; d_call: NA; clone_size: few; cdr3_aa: CASSVGFNQPQHF; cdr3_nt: TGTGCCAGCAGCGTTGGATTTAATCAGCCCCAGCATTTT
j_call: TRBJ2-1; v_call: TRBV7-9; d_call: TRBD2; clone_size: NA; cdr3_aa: CASTFGLAGADEQFF; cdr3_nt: TGTGCCAGCACCTTCGGGCTAGCGGGAGCGGATGAGCAGTTCTTC
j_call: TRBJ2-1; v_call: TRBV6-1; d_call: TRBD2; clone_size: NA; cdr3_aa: CASSEFGTSVDNEQFF; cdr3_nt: TGTGCCAGCAGTGAATTTGGGACTAGCGTCGACAATGAGCAGTTCTTC
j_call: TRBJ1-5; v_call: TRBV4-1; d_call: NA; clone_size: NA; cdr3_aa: CASSQDSGQIYQPQHF; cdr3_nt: TGCGCCAGCAGCCAAGATTCAGGACAGATATATCAGCCCCAGCATTTT
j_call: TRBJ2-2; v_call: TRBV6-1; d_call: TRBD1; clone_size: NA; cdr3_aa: CASSESSGQGPTGELFF; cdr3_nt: TGTGCCAGCAGTGAAAGTTCGGGACAGGGGCCCACCGGGGAGCTGTTTTTT
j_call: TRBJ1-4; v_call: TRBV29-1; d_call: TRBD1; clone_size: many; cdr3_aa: CSVFGQAEEEKLFF; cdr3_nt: TGCAGCGTTTTTGGACAGGCCGAAGAGGAAAAACTGTTTTTT
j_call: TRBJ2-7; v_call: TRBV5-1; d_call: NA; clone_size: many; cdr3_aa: CASSLEGGPGEQYF; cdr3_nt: TGCGCCAGCAGCTTGGAAGGGGGGCCGGGTGAGCAGTACTTC
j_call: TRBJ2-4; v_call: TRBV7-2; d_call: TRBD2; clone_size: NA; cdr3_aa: CASTTSGGTPRGSNIQYF; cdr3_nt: TGTGCCAGCACCACCAGCGGGGGGACCCCACGTGGGAGCAACATTCAGTACTTC
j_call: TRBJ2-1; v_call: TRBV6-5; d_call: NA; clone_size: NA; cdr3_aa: CASSRNWDAYNEQFF; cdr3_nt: TGTGCCAGCAGTCGAAACTGGGACGCATACAATGAGCAGTTCTTC
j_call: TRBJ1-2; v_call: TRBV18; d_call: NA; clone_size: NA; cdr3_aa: CASSPGIESGYTF; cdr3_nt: TGTGCCAGCTCGCCGGGGATTGAGAGTGGCTACACCTTC
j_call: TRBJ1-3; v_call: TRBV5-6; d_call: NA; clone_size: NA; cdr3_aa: CASSPGLTGNTIYF; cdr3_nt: TGTGCCAGCAGCCCGGGACTGACGGGAAACACCATATATTTT
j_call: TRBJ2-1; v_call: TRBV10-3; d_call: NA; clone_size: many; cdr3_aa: CAISESGFEQFF; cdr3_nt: TGTGCCATCAGTGAGTCGGGGTTTGAGCAGTTCTTC
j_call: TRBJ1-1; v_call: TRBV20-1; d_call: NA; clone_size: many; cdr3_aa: CSARDRETAFF; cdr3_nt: TGCAGTGCTAGAGATCGAGAGACAGCTTTCTTT
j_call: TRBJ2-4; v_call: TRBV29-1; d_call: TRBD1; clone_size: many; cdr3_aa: CSVARDSDIQYF; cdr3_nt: TGCAGCGTTGCCCGGGACAGCGACATTCAGTACTTC
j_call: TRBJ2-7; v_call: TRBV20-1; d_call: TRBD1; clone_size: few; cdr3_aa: CSAGTAYEQYF; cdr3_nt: TGCAGTGCGGGGACAGCCTACGAGCAGTACTTC
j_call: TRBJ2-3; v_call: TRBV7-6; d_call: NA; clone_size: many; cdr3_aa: CASSVSNSGTQYF; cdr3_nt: TGTGCCAGCAGCGTATCTAACTCCGGCACGCAGTATTTT
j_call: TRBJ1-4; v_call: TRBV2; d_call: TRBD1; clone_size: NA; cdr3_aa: CASSERQGYEKLFF; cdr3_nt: TGTGCCAGCAGTGAAAGACAGGGCTATGAAAAACTGTTTTTT
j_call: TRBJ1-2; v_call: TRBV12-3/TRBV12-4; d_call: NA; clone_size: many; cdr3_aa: CASSLGANYGYTF; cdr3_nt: TGTGCCAGCAGTCTAGGGGCTAACTATGGCTACACCTTC
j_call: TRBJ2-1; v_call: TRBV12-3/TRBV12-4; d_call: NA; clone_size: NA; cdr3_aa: CASSFWGVRNEQFF; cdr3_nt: TGTGCCAGCAGTTTTTGGGGAGTACGCAATGAGCAGTTCTTC
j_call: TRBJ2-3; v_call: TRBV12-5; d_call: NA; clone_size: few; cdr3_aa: CASGPQGTDTQYF; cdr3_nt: TGTGCTAGTGGTCCCCAGGGCACAGATACGCAGTATTTT
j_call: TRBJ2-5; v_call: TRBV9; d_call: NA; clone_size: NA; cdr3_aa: CASSVDAGTLRGETQYF; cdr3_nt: TGTGCCAGCAGCGTAGACGCGGGGACGCTGCGGGGAGAGACCCAGTACTTC
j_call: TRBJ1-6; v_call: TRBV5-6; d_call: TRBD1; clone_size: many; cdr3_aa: CASSFDRGGSPLHF; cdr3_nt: TGTGCCAGCAGCTTCGACAGGGGTGGCTCACCCCTCCACTTT
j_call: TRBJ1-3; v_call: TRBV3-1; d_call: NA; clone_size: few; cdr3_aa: CASSQISGNTIYF; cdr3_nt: TGTGCCAGCAGCCAAATATCTGGAAACACCATATATTTT
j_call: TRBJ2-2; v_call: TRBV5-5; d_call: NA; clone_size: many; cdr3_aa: CASSLAPDTGELFF; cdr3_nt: TGTGCCAGCAGCTTGGCGCCAGACACCGGGGAGCTGTTTTTT
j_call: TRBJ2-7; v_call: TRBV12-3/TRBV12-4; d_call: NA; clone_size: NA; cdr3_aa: CASSWRGQSSYEQYF; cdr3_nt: TGTGCCAGCAGTTGGCGAGGACAGTCCTCCTACGAGCAGTACTTC
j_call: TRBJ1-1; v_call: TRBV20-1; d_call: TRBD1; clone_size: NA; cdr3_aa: CSASGTGNPTEAFF; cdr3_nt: TGCAGTGCGTCCGGGACAGGGAACCCAACTGAAGCTTTCTTT
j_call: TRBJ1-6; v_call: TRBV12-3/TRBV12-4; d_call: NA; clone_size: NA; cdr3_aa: CASSLGGPLHF; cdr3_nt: TGTGCCAGCAGTTTGGGGGGCCCCCTCCACTTT
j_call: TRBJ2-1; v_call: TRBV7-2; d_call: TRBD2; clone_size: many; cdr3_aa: CASSLGTSLPCEQFF; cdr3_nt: TGTGCCAGCAGCTTAGGGACTAGCCTTCCGTGTGAGCAGTTCTTC
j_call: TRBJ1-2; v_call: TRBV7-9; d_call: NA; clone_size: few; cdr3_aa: CASSFGQTLSGYTF; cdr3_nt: TGTGCCAGCAGCTTTGGACAGACCTTGAGTGGCTACACCTTC
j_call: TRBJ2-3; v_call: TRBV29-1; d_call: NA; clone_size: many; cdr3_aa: CSAGPDTQYF; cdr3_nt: TGCAGCGCTGGACCAGATACGCAGTATTTT
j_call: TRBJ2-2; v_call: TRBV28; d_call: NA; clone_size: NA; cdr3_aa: CASSLGAGELFF; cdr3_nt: TGTGCCAGCAGTTTGGGGGCCGGGGAGCTGTTTTTT
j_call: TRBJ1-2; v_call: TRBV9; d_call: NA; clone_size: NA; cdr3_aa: CASSVEAFGRGGYTF; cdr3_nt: TGTGCCAGCAGCGTAGAGGCATTCGGGCGTGGAGGCTACACCTTC
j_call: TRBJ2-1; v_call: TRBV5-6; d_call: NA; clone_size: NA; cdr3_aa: CASTAVHGSYNEQFF; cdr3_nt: TGTGCCAGCACTGCGGTGCATGGTTCCTACAATGAGCAGTTCTTC
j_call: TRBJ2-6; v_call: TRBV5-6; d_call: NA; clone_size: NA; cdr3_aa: CASTLGANVLTF; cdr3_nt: TGTGCCAGCACTCTGGGGGCCAACGTCCTGACTTTC
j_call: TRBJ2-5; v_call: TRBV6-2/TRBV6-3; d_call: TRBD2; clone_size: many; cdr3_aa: CASSPGTSSPGAETQYF; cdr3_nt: TGTGCCAGCAGCCCCGGGACTAGCTCCCCAGGAGCAGAGACCCAGTACTTC